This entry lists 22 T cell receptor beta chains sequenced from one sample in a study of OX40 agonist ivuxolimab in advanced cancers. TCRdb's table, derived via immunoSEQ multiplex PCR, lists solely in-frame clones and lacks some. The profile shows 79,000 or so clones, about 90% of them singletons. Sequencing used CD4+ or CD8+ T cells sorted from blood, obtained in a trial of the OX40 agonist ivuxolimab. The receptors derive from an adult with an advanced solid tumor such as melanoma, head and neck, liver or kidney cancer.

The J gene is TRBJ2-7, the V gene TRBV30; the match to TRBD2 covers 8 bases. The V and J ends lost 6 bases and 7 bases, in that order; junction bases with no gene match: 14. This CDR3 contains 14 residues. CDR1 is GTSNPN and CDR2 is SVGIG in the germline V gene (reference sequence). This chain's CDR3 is CACRGTRGGLEQYF. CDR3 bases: TGTGCCTGCCGAGGGACTAGAGGGGGGTTAGAGCAGTACTTC.

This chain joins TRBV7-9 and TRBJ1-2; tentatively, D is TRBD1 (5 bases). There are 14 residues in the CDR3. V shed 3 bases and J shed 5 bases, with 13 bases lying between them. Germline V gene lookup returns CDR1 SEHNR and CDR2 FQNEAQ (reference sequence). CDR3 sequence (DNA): TGTGCCAGCAGCTTGGGACGAGCAGATTATGGCTACACCTTC. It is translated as CASSLGRADYGYTF.

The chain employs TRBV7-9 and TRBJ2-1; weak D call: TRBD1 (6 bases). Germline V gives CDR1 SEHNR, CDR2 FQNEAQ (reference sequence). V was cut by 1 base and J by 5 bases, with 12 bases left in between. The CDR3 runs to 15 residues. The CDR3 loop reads CASSLVQGSDNEQFF. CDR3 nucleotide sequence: TGTGCCAGCAGCTTAGTACAGGGAAGTGACAATGAGCAGTTCTTC.

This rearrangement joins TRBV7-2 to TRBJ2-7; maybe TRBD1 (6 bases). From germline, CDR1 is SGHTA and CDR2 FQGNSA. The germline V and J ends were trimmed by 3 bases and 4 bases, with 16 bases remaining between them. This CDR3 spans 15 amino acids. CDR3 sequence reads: CASSFKLSGEYEQYF. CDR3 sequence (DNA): TGTGCCAGCAGCTTTAAATTATCAGGGGAGTACGAGCAGTACTTC.

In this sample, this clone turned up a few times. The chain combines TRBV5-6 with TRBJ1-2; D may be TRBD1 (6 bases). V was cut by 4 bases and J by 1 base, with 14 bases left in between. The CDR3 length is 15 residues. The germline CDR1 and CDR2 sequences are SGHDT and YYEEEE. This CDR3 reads CASSDLDSVNYGYTF. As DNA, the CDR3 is TGTGCCAGCAGCGACCTGGACAGTGTTAACTATGGCTACACCTTC.

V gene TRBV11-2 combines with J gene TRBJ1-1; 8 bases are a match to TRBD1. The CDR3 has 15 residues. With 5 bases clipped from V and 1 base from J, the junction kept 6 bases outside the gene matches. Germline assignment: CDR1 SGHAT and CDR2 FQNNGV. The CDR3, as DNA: TGTGCCAGCAGCCTACGGGGGACAGGGAACACTGAAGCTTTCTTT. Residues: CASSLRGTGNTEAFF.

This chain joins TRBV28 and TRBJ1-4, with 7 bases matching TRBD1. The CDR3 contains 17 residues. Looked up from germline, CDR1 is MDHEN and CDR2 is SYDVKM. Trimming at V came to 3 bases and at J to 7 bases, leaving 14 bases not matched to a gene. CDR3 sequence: CASSFPTATGPREKLFF. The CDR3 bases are TGTGCCAGCAGTTTTCCTACCGCGACAGGGCCCCGTGAAAAACTGTTTTTT.

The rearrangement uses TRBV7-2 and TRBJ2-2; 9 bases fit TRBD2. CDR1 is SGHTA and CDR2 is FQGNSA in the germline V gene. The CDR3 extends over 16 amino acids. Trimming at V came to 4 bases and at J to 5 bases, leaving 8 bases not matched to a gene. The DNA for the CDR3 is TGTGCCAGCAGCTCTAGGAGCGGGAGGCAAACCGGGGAGCTGTTTTTT. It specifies CASSSRSGRQTGELFF.

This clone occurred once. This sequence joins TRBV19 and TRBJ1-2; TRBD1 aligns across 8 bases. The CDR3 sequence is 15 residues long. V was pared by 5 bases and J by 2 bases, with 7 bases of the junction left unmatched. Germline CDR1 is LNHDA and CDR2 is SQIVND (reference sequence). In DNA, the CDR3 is TGTGCCAGTAGTGTCGGACAGGGAGGCAACTATGGCTACACCTTC. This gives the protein CASSVGQGGNYGYTF.

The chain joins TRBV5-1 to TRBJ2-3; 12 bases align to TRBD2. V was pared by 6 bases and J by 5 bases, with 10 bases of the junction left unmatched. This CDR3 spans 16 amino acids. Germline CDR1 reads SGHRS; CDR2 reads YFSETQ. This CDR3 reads CASTQGLAGKVDTQYF. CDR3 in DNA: TGCGCCAGCACCCAAGGACTAGCGGGAAAGGTAGATACGCAGTATTTT.

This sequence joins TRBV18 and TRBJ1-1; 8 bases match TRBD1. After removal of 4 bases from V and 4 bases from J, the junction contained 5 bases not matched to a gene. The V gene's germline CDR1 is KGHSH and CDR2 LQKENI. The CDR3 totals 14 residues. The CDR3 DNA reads TGTGCCAGCTCACGATCTACAGGGGGCACTGAAGCTTTCTTT. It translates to CASSRSTGGTEAFF. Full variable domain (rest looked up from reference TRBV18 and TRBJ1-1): NAGVMQNPRHLVRRRGQEARLRCSPMKGHSHVYWYRQLPEEGLKFMVYLQKENIIDESGMPKERFSAEFPKEGPSILRIQQVVRGDSAAYFCASSRSTGGTEAFFGQGTRLTVV.

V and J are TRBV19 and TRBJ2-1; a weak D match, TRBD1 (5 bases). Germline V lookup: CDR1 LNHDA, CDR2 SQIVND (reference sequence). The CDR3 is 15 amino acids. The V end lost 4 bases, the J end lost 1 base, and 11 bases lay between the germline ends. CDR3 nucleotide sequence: TGTGCCAGTAGTAGGGGCGGCTCGTCCTACAATGAGCAGTTCTTC. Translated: CASSRGGSSYNEQFF. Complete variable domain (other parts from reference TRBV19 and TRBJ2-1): DGGITQSPKYLFRKEGQNVTLSCEQNLNHDAMYWYRQDPGQGLRLIYYSQIVNDFQKGDIAEGYSVSREKKESFPLTVTSAQKNPTAFYLCASSRGGSSYNEQFFGPGTRLTVL.

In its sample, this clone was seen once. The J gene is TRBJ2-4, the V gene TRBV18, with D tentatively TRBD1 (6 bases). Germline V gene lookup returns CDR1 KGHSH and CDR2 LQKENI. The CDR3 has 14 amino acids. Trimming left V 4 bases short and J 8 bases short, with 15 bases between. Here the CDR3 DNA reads TGTGCCAGCTCACGTGGACAGACCGTCGACATTCAGTACTTC. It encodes CASSRGQTVDIQYF.

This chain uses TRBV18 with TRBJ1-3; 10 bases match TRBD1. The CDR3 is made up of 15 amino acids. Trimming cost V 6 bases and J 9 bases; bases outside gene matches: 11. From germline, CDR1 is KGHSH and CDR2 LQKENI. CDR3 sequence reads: CASSPGQGSRGTIYF. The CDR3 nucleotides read TGTGCCAGCTCCCCGGGACAGGGGTCTCGGGGCACCATATATTTT.

CDR3 amino acids: CASSSGPTETQYF. DNA of the CDR3: TGTGCCAGCAGTTCGGGACCTACAGAGACCCAGTACTTC. The rearrangement uses TRBV28 and TRBJ2-5; the D call may be TRBD1 or TRBD2 (5 bases each). In germline, CDR1 is MDHEN, CDR2 SYDVKM. V lost 4 bases and J lost 4, with 10 bases in between. The CDR3 is 13 residues long.

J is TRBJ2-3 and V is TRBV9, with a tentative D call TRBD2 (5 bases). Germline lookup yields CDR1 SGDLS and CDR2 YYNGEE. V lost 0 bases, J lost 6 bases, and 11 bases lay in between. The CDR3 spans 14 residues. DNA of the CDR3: TGTGCCAGCAGCGTAGACCGGGGATCGGATACGCAGTATTTT. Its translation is CASSVDRGSDTQYF.

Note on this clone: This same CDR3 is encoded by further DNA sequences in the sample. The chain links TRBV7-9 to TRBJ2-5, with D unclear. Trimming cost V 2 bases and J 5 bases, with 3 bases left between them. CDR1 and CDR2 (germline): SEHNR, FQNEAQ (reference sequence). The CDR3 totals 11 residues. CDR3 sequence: CASSLSETQYF. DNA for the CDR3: TGTGCCAGCAGCTTATCGGAGACCCAGTACTTC.

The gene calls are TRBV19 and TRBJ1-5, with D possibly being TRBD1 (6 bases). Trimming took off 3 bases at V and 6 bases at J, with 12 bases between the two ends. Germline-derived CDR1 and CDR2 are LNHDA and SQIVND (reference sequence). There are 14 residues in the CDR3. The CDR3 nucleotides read TGTGCCAGTAGTATGGGGGGCACGGGTCAGCCCCAGCATTTT. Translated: CASSMGGTGQPQHF.

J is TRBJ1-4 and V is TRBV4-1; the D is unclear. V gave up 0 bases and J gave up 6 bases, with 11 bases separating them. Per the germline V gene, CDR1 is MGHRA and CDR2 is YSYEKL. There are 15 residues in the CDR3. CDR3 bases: TGCGCCAGCAGCCAAGATATAAGAGGGTATGAAAAACTGTTTTTT. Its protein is CASSQDIRGYEKLFF.

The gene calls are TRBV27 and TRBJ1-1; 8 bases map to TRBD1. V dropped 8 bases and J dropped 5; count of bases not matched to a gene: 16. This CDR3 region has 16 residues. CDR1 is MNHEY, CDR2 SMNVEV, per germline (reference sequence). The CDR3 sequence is CASQSGGATVGTEAFF. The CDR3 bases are TGTGCCAGCCAATCAGGGGGCGCGACGGTTGGGACTGAAGCTTTCTTT.

The CDR3: CASSPQPWGNYGYTF. CDR3 nucleotides: TGTGCCAGCTCACCACAGCCCTGGGGGAACTATGGCTACACCTTC. The chain links TRBV18 to TRBJ1-2; maybe TRBD1 (5 bases). The CDR3 covers 15 residues. The germline CDR1 and CDR2 sequences are KGHSH and LQKENI. V dropped 1 base and J dropped 2 bases, with 11 bases sitting between them.

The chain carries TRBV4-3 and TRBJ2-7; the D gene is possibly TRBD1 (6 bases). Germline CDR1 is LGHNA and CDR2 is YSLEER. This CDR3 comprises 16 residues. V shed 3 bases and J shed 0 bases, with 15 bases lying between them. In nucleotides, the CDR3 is TGCGCCAGCAGCCATAATCCCCGGACAGCCTCCTACGAGCAGTACTTC. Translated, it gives CASSHNPRTASYEQYF.